The clone carrying this T cell receptor (beta chain) has only one observation. Its antigen is currently unknown. CD45RO-negative cells were positively selected for CCR7, leaving out terminally differentiated effector memory CD45RA+ cells. Germline V gene lookup returns CDR1 MNHEY and CDR2 SVGAGI. The V segment lost 1 base and the J segment 3 bases; nucleotides outside the gene matches: 5. The CDR3 runs 15 residues. Sequencing used immunoSEQ multiplex PCR; TCRdb keeps in-frame clones, though not all of them. The sample lists about 2 million clones; about 95% were seen once. The data are from a study of shared clonotypes between healthy human individuals. Study-wide findings and caveats: Having only a few donors restricted how much genetic and exposure-history diversity was captured.

Sequenced sample: naive CD8+ T cells sorted from blood. This clonotype originated in a man younger than 30 in good health. The J gene is TRBJ2-5, the V gene TRBV6-5; 7 bases are shared with TRBD2. The CDR3, as DNA: TGTGCCAGCAGTTACTATGTGGGGACTAAAGAGACCCAGTACTTC. Its protein is CASSYYVGTKETQYF.